This T cell receptor (beta chain) was profiled in a study of beta chain features in type 1 diabetes. Background on the study: The patients were much like the healthy donors in age, gender and cell yields. All samples yielded over 95,000,000 examined sorted cells.

With regard to this clone: The antigen remains unidentified.

This CDR3 contains 14 residues. Trimming shortened V by 10 bases and J by 0 bases, and 14 bases separated the two germline ends. From germline, CDR1 is SGHTS and CDR2 YDEGEE. Study-level points and caveats: Shortening of TCRB CDR3s, moderate but significant, appeared in all four CD4+ subsets of Type 1 diabetes patients. The study notes PCR might favor shorter templates equally in patients and controls.

Sequencing targeted expressed TCRB transcripts, as all isolated RNA had been reverse transcribed. Libraries were prepared by immunoSEQ multiplex PCR; TCRdb keeps only in-frame clonotypes and omits some of them. The data show 200,000 to 250,000 clones, with approximately 14% seen just once and around 0.026% held by the top ten. The rearrangement joins TRBV5-8 to TRBJ1-3; no definite D call. The TCR sequence derives from a woman in her thirties or forties in good health. Sequenced input: naive CD4+ T cells from blood. As DNA, the CDR3 is TGTGCCGGCAAAAGACGGGGCTCTGGAAACACCATATATTTT. It encodes CAGKRRGSGNTIYF.